What follows describes a single T cell receptor beta chain. The CDR3 consists of 14 residues. The V end lost 8 bases, the J end lost 4 bases, and 17 bases lay between the germline ends. Germline lookup yields CDR1 MDHEN and CDR2 SYDVKM. The data belong to a study of blood T cell repertoires in COVID-19. Background on the study: Sources were T cells, B-cell-depleted T cells, or PBMCs; the material itself was cDNA or gDNA.

As originally analysed: Nucleated cell counts were estimated from reference gene primer amplification. Clones were read by immunoSEQ multiplex PCR, and TCRdb kept only the in-frame ones, dropping some. That table gives V, J and clone size, and the DNA gave D and trimming. Among fewer than 200,000 clones listed, 75% to 90% were seen once. V is TRBV28 and J is TRBJ1-1, with D tentatively TRBD1 (5 bases). The sequence was collected from an older woman with COVID-19, enrolled during active disease. Material: peripheral blood. The CDR3 sequence is CASAISRGLTEAFF. CDR3 DNA: TGTGCCAGCGCCATTTCAAGGGGACTCACTGAAGCTTTCTTT.